One and the same sample provided the 8 T cell receptor beta chains below, sequenced in a study of cytomegalovirus exposure and HLA in healthy donors. PCR involved 60 Vbeta and 13 Jbeta primers. TCRdb keeps only in-frame clones here, not all; method: immunoSEQ multiplex PCR. The listing records around 200,000 clones. Material for sequencing was PBMCs. These TCRs come from a girl aged 2-9 years in good health and CMV-seropositive.

The gene calls are TRBV29-1 and TRBJ2-5, with D maybe TRBD1 (5 bases). V lost 5 bases to trimming and J lost 6 bases, with 10 bases between them. The germline V gene encodes CDR1 SQVTM and CDR2 ANQGSEA. The CDR3 consists of 11 residues. In DNA, the CDR3 is TGCAGCGTTCGCAGGGCCCAGACCCAGTACTTC. This encodes CSVRRAQTQYF.

The chain is built from TRBV7-9 and TRBJ2-3; maybe TRBD2 (5 bases). Germline loops: CDR1 SEHNR, CDR2 FQNEAQ (reference sequence). The germline V and J ends were trimmed by 1 base and 6 bases, with 5 bases remaining between them. The CDR3 is made up of 12 amino acids. CDR3 residues: CASSLGRDTQYF. CDR3 nucleotides: TGTGCCAGCAGCTTAGGGAGGGATACGCAGTATTTT.

The rearrangement joins TRBV7-9 to TRBJ2-7; 9 bases line up with TRBD1. The CDR3 runs to 15 residues. Germline lookup yields CDR1 SEHNR and CDR2 FQNEAQ (reference sequence). The V gene end was trimmed by 3 bases and the J gene end by 7 bases; junction bases not matched to a gene: 10. In DNA, the CDR3 is TGTGCCAGCAGCTTCGGACAGGGGCCCTCTGGGGAGCAGTACTTC. This gives the protein CASSFGQGPSGEQYF.

About this clone: Other DNA sequences in the same sample also yield this CDR3. The chain employs TRBV5-6 and TRBJ1-5, with 8 nucleotides matching TRBD1. Germline V lookup: CDR1 SGHDT, CDR2 YYEEEE. V trimming: 4 bases; J trimming: 7 bases; junction bases outside the gene matches: 7. The CDR3 length is 14 residues. CDR3 residues: CASSLGQGGQPQHF. The CDR3 DNA reads as TGTGCCAGCAGCCTAGGACAGGGCGGGCAGCCCCAGCATTTT.

V and J are TRBV18 and TRBJ1-2; D gene unclear. Trimming removed 8 bases from V and 5 bases from J, with 18 bases in between. CDR3 length: 14 amino acids. Looked up from germline, CDR1 is KGHSH and CDR2 is LQKENI. CDR3 sequence: CASLLTSDLYGYTF. The DNA for the CDR3 is TGTGCCAGCCTACTAACCAGCGACCTGTATGGCTACACCTTC.

The chain has TRBV7-6 and TRBJ2-7, with TRBD2 as a possible D gene (7 bases). V was pared by 9 bases and J by 0 bases, with 12 bases between. CDR3 length: 13 residues. The germline V gene has CDR1 SGHVS and CDR2 FNYEAQ. The CDR3 coding sequence is TGTGCCAGTTCGGGGGGCAGCTCCTACGAGCAGTACTTC. Translation: CASSGGSSYEQYF. Combining the CDR3 with reference TRBV7-6 and TRBJ2-7 gives the whole variable domain GAGVSQSPRYKVTKRGQDVALRCDPISGHVSLYWYRQALGQGPEFLTYFNYEAQQDKSGLPNDRFSAERPEGSISTLTIQRTEQRDSAMYRCASSGGSSYEQYFGPGTRLTVT.

V and J are TRBV6-5 and TRBJ2-7; the match to TRBD1 covers 8 bases. J was trimmed by 6 bases and V by 4 bases; bases with no gene match: 2. This CDR3 has 12 residues. Germline CDR1 is MNHEY and CDR2 is SVGAGI. The chain's CDR3 is CASSFGQGEQYF. CDR3 bases: TGTGCCAGCAGTTTCGGACAGGGCGAGCAGTACTTC.

V usage is TRBV15 and J usage is TRBJ2-1; D is unclear. Trimming took 1 base from V and 5 from J, leaving 6 bases between them. The CDR3 sequence is 13 residues long. Germline values: CDR1 LNHNV, CDR2 YYDKDF (reference sequence). The CDR3 protein is CATSRAADNEQFF. The CDR3 DNA reads as TGTGCCACCAGCAGAGCCGCGGACAATGAGCAGTTCTTC.